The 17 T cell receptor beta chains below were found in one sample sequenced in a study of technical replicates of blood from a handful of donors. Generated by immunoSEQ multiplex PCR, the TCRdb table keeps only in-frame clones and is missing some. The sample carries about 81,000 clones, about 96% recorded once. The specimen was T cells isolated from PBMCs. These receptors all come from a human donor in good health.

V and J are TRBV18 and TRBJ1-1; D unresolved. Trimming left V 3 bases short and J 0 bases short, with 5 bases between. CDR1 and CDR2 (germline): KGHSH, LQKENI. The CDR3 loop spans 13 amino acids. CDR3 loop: CASSPTVNTEAFF. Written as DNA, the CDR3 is TGTGCCAGCTCACCCACAGTGAACACTGAAGCTTTCTTT.

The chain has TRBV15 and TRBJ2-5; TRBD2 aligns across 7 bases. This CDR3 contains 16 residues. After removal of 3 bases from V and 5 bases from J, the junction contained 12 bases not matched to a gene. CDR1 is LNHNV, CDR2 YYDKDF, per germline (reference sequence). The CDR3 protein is CATSRGVAGVGETQYF. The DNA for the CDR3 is TGTGCCACCAGCAGGGGGGTGGCGGGAGTTGGGGAGACCCAGTACTTC. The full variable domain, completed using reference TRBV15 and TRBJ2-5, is DAMVIQNPRYQVTQFGKPVTLSCSQTLNHNVMYWYQQKSSQAPKLLFHYYDKDFNNEADTPDNFQSRRPNTSFCFLDIRSPGLGDTAMYLCATSRGVAGVGETQYFGPGTRLLVL.

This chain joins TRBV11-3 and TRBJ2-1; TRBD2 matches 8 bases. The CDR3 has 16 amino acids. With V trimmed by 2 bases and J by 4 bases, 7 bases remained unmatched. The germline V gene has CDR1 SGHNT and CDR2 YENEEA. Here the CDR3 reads CASSLLSSGKYNEQFF. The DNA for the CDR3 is TGTGCCAGCAGCTTACTTAGTAGCGGGAAGTACAATGAGCAGTTCTTC.

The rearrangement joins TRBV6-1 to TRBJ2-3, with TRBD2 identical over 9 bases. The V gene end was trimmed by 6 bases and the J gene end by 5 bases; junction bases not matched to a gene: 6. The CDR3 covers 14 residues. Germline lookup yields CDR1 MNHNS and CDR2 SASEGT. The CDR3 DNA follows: TGTGCCAGCAGAGGGGGACTAGCTAGAGATACGCAGTATTTT. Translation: CASRGGLARDTQYF.

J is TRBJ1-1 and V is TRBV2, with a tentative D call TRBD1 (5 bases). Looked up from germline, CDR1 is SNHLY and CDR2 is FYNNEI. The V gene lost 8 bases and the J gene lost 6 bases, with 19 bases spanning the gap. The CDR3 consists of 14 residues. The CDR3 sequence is CASGHFGGRAEAFF. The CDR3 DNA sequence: TGTGCCAGCGGGCATTTCGGGGGGAGGGCTGAAGCTTTCTTT. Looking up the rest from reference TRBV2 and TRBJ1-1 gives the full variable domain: EPEVTQTPSHQVTQMGQEVILRCVPISNHLYFYWYRQILGQKVEFLVSFYNNEISEKSEIFDDQFSVERPDGSNFTLKIRSTKLEDSAMYFCASGHFGGRAEAFFGQGTRLTVV.

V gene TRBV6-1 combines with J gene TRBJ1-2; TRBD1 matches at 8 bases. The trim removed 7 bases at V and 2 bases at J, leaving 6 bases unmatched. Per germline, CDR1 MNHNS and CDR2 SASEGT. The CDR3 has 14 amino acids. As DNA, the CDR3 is TGTGCCAGCACCAACAGGGGGGAGAACTATGGCTACACCTTC. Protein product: CASTNRGENYGYTF.

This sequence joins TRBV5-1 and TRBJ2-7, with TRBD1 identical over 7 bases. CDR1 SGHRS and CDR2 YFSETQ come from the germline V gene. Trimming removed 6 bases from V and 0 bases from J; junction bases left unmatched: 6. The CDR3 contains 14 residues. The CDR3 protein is CASTLDRVSYEQYF. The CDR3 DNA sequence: TGCGCCAGCACCCTTGACAGGGTCTCCTACGAGCAGTACTTC. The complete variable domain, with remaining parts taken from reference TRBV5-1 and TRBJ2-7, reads KAGVTQTPRYLIKTRGQQVTLSCSPISGHRSVSWYQQTPGQGLQFLFEYFSETQRNKGNFPGRFSGRQFSNSRSEMNVSTLELGDSALYLCASTLDRVSYEQYFGPGTRLTVT.

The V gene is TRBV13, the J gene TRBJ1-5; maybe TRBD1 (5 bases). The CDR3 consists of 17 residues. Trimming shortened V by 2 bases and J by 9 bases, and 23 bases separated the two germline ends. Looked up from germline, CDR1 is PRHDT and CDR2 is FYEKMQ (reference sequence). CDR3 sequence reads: CASSLNGGTPKTAPQHF. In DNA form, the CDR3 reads TGTGCCAGCAGCTTAAACGGCGGGACTCCTAAAACGGCGCCCCAGCATTTT. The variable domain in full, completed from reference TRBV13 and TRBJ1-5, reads AAGVIQSPRHLIKEKRETATLKCYPIPRHDTVYWYQQGPGQDPQFLISFYEKMQSDKGSIPDRFSAQQFSDYHSELNMSSLELGDSALYFCASSLNGGTPKTAPQHFGDGTRLSIL.

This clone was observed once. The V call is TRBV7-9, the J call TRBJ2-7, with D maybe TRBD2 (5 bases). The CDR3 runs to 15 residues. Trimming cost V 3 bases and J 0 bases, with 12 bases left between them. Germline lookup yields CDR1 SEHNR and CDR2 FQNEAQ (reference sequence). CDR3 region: CASSFPGRDSYEQYF. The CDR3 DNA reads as TGTGCCAGCAGCTTTCCCGGACGGGACTCCTACGAGCAGTACTTC.

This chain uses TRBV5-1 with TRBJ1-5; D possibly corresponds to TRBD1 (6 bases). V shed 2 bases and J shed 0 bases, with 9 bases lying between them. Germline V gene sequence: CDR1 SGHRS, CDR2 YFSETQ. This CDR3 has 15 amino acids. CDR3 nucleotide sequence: TGCGCCAGCAGCTTAATGACAGGTAGCAATCAGCCCCAGCATTTT. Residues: CASSLMTGSNQPQHF. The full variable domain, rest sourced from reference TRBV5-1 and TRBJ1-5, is KAGVTQTPRYLIKTRGQQVTLSCSPISGHRSVSWYQQTPGQGLQFLFEYFSETQRNKGNFPGRFSGRQFSNSRSEMNVSTLELGDSALYLCASSLMTGSNQPQHFGDGTRLSIL.

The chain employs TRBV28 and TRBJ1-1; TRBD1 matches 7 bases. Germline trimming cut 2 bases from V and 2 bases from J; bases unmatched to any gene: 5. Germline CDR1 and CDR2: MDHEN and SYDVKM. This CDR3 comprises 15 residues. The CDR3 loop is CASSLPNRGNTEAFF. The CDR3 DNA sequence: TGTGCCAGCAGTTTACCTAACAGGGGTAACACTGAAGCTTTCTTT.

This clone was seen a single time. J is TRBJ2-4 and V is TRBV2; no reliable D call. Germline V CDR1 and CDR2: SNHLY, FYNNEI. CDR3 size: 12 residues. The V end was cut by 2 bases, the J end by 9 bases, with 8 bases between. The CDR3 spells CASSEFVGIQYF. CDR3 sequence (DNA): TGTGCCAGCAGTGAATTTGTCGGCATTCAGTACTTC.

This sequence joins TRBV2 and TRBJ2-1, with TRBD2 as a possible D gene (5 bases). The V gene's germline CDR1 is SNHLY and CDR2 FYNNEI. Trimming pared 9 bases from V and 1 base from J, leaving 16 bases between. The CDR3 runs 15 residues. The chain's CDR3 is CARQLETRSYNEQFF. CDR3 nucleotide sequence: TGTGCCAGGCAACTGGAAACTAGGTCCTACAATGAGCAGTTCTTC. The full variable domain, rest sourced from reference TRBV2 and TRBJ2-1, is EPEVTQTPSHQVTQMGQEVILRCVPISNHLYFYWYRQILGQKVEFLVSFYNNEISEKSEIFDDQFSVERPDGSNFTLKIRSTKLEDSAMYFCARQLETRSYNEQFFGPGTRLTVL.

The CDR3 region is CATSRAGIYEETQYF. As DNA, the CDR3 is TGTGCCACCAGCAGAGCGGGGATTTACGAAGAGACCCAGTACTTC. This rearrangement joins TRBV15 to TRBJ2-5, with D possibly TRBD2 on 5 matching bases. The CDR3 contains 15 residues. CDR1 is LNHNV and CDR2 is YYDKDF in the germline V gene (reference sequence). V lost 1 base and J 3 bases, leaving 12 bases between the germline ends.

The CDR3 nucleotides read TGCGCCAGCAGCGGAGGGACAGGGGATCCCGGGGAGCTGTTTTTT. This gives the protein CASSGGTGDPGELFF. This rearrangement joins TRBV5-1 to TRBJ2-2, with TRBD1 identical over 10 bases. The CDR3 has 15 residues. V gave up 4 bases and J gave up 6 bases; unmatched junction bases: 6. Germline V gives CDR1 SGHRS, CDR2 YFSETQ.

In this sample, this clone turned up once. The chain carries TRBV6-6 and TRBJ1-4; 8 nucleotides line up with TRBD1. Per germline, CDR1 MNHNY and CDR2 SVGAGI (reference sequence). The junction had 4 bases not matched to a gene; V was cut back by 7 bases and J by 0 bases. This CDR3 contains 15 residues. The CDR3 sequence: CASTDRGPTNEKLFF. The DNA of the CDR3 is TGTGCCAGCACCGACAGGGGTCCAACTAATGAAAAACTGTTTTTT.

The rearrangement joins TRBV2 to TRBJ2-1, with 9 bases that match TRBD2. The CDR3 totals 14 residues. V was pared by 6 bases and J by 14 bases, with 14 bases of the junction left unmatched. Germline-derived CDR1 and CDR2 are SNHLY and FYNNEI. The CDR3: CASSRLADIWGEFF. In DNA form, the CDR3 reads TGTGCCAGCAGCAGACTAGCGGACATATGGGGGGAGTTCTTC.